Below are 30 T cell receptor beta chains sequenced from a single sample in a study of a mutant IDH1 vaccine in newly diagnosed glioma. Clones were read by immunoSEQ multiplex PCR, and TCRdb kept only the in-frame ones, dropping some. The sample has roughly 60,000 clones, about four fifths seen once. Antigens for these TCRs are unknown. The sample's time point: week 23, last vaccination. Topical imiquimod accompanied each vaccine dose, which consisted of 300 ug of mutant IDH1 20-mer peptide. The sequencing used PBMCs, collected from a glioma patient whose treatment included an IDH1 peptide vaccine. The source is a man in his forties with glioma.

This clone was counted once. V and J are TRBV5-1 and TRBJ2-7; TRBD1 or TRBD2 may be the D gene (6 bases each). V dropped 0 bases and J dropped 4 bases, with 14 bases sitting between them. The CDR3 consists of 15 residues. Germline V CDR1 and CDR2: SGHRS, YFSETQ. The CDR3 reads CASSLDPGAEYEQYF. CDR3 nucleotide sequence: TGCGCCAGCAGCTTGGACCCGGGGGCGGAGTACGAGCAGTACTTC. The entire variable domain, with the rest obtained from reference TRBV5-1 and TRBJ2-7, is as follows: KAGVTQTPRYLIKTRGQQVTLSCSPISGHRSVSWYQQTPGQGLQFLFEYFSETQRNKGNFPGRFSGRQFSNSRSEMNVSTLELGDSALYLCASSLDPGAEYEQYFGPGTRLTVT.

V is TRBV5-1 and J is TRBJ2-1; TRBD2 matches at 12 bases. The V gene's germline CDR1 is SGHRS and CDR2 YFSETQ. Losses at the gene ends were 4 bases for V and 1 base for J; bases not matched to a gene: 9. The CDR3 has 18 amino acids. CDR3 coding DNA: TGCGCCAGCAGCGAAACTACTAGCGGGGGGACATCCTACAATGAGCAGTTCTTC. It encodes CASSETTSGGTSYNEQFF.

This chain uses TRBV7-9 with TRBJ2-3; TRBD2 matches at 9 bases. The CDR3 spans 14 residues. The germline V gene has CDR1 SEHNR and CDR2 FQNEAQ (reference sequence). The trim removed 10 bases at V and 4 bases at J, leaving 9 bases unmatched. CDR3 DNA sequence: TGTGCCACCATCCGGGCGGGGGGGCCAGATACGCAGTATTTT. Its protein is CATIRAGGPDTQYF. The full variable domain, in which reference TRBV7-9 and TRBJ2-3 provide the parts outside the CDR3, is DTGVSQNPRHKITKRGQNVTFRCDPISEHNRLYWYRQTLGQGPEFLTYFQNEAQLEKSRLLSDRFSAERPKGSFSTLEIQRTEQGDSAMYLCATIRAGGPDTQYFGPGTRLTVL.

The chain combines TRBV2 with TRBJ1-5; D might be TRBD1 (5 bases). V was shortened by 3 bases and J by 2 bases, with 11 bases between the two germline ends. The CDR3 is made up of 15 amino acids. Germline assignment: CDR1 SNHLY and CDR2 FYNNEI. Written as DNA, the CDR3 is TGTGCCAGCAGTGAGGAGCGGGGGGGCAATCAGCCCCAGCATTTT. Translating it yields CASSEERGGNQPQHF. Looking up the rest from reference TRBV2 and TRBJ1-5 gives the full variable domain: EPEVTQTPSHQVTQMGQEVILRCVPISNHLYFYWYRQILGQKVEFLVSFYNNEISEKSEIFDDQFSVERPDGSNFTLKIRSTKLEDSAMYFCASSEERGGNQPQHFGDGTRLSIL.

The chain is built from TRBV6-1 and TRBJ1-2; D not certain. There are 13 residues in the CDR3. Between the trimmed V and J ends, which lost 2 bases and 8 bases, there was a span of 12 bases. Looked up from germline, CDR1 is MNHNS and CDR2 is SASEGT. Here the CDR3 DNA reads TGTGCCAGCAGTGAACTACGGCGCTCAGGCTACACCTTC. This gives the protein CASSELRRSGYTF.

J is TRBJ1-3 and V is TRBV30; 8 bases are a match to TRBD1. Per germline, CDR1 GTSNPN and CDR2 SVGIG (reference sequence). V shed 6 bases and J 5 bases; nucleotides not matched to a gene: 6. The CDR3 is 13 residues long. CDR3 bases: TGTGCCTGCCGGGACAGGACAAGAAACACCATATATTTT. It is translated as CACRDRTRNTIYF.

This clone has just a few counts. The V call is TRBV6-6, the J call TRBJ1-6; 7 nucleotides line up with TRBD1. The CDR3 contains 16 residues. Germline loops: CDR1 MNHNY, CDR2 SVGAGI (reference sequence). V lost 2 bases to trimming and J lost 7 bases; unmatched junction nucleotides: 8. The CDR3 is CASSYPPGQVNSPLHF. For the CDR3, the DNA is TGTGCCAGCAGTTACCCCCCCGGACAGGTGAATTCACCCCTCCACTTT.

This clone was recorded once. The chain recombines TRBV4-2 with TRBJ2-1, with D possibly TRBD1 on 5 matching bases. This CDR3 is 15 amino acids long. Trimming shortened V by 1 base and J by 2 bases, and 9 bases separated the two germline ends. CDR1 LGHNA and CDR2 YNFKEQ come from the germline V gene. This CDR3 reads CASSQGGRAYNEQFF. As DNA, the CDR3 is TGTGCCAGCAGCCAAGGGGGCAGAGCCTACAATGAGCAGTTCTTC.

This clone has a single count. The chain links TRBV7-2 to TRBJ1-2, with 7 bases that match TRBD1. The CDR3 covers 16 residues. CDR1 and CDR2 (germline): SGHTA, FQGNSA. Unmatched junction bases numbered 12, after V lost 3 bases and J lost 5 bases. The CDR3 bases are TGTGCCAGCAGCTTTAGAGGGACAGCGGGGAATTATGGCTACACCTTC. Protein product: CASSFRGTAGNYGYTF.

The chain is built from TRBV5-1 and TRBJ2-5; D is perhaps TRBD1 or TRBD2 (6 bases each). Germline CDR1 and CDR2: SGHRS and YFSETQ. Trimming took off 4 bases at V and 5 bases at J, with 18 bases between the two ends. The CDR3 is 15 residues long. The DNA of the CDR3 is TGCGCCAGCAGCCTCCGGATTGGGGGGCGGGAGACCCAGTACTTC. This gives the protein CASSLRIGGRETQYF. Supplemented by reference TRBV5-1 and TRBJ2-5, the full variable domain reads KAGVTQTPRYLIKTRGQQVTLSCSPISGHRSVSWYQQTPGQGLQFLFEYFSETQRNKGNFPGRFSGRQFSNSRSEMNVSTLELGDSALYLCASSLRIGGRETQYFGPGTRLLVL.

The J gene is TRBJ1-4, the V gene TRBV5-1; a weak D match, TRBD1 (5 bases). The CDR3 is made up of 14 amino acids. Germline V gives CDR1 SGHRS, CDR2 YFSETQ. Trimming took off 3 bases at V and 4 bases at J, with 10 bases between the two ends. DNA of the CDR3: TGCGCCAGCAGCTACGACGGACATAATGAAAAACTGTTTTTT. Translated: CASSYDGHNEKLFF.

The V and J genes are TRBV2 and TRBJ2-7; no definite D call. The ends were cut back, 7 bases at V and 3 bases at J, with 7 bases in the middle. Germline V gene sequence: CDR1 SNHLY, CDR2 FYNNEI. The CDR3 consists of 11 residues. CDR3 sequence: CASTSGYEQYF. The CDR3 DNA reads TGTGCCAGCACCTCAGGCTACGAGCAGTACTTC.

This clone was detected only once. The V call is TRBV27, the J call TRBJ2-7; D gene unclear. From germline, CDR1 is MNHEY and CDR2 SMNVEV (reference sequence). V lost 0 bases and J 2 bases, leaving 5 bases between the germline ends. The CDR3 spans 13 residues. Written as DNA, the CDR3 is TGTGCCAGCAGTTTATCAGGAGCCTACGAGCAGTACTTC. Translation: CASSLSGAYEQYF.

The V and J genes are TRBV7-9 and TRBJ1-1, with TRBD1 matching 9 bases. This CDR3 comprises 15 residues. The germline gives CDR1 SEHNR, CDR2 FQNEAQ (reference sequence). V gave up 5 bases and J gave up 4 bases; unmatched junction bases: 8. CDR3 loop: CASSLRDRASTEAFF. The CDR3 bases are TGTGCCAGCAGCCTCCGGGACAGGGCAAGCACTGAAGCTTTCTTT.

The chain uses TRBV29-1 and TRBJ2-2; 8 bases are a match to TRBD1. V was pared by 4 bases and J by 1 base, with 5 bases of the junction left unmatched. CDR3 length: 15 residues. Germline V gene data show CDR1 as SQVTM and CDR2 as ANQGSEA. CDR3 sequence reads: CSVGPGTGNTGELFF. In DNA form, the CDR3 reads TGCAGCGTTGGGCCCGGGACAGGGAACACCGGGGAGCTGTTTTTT.

The V call is TRBV5-6, the J call TRBJ2-7; D may be TRBD1 (6 bases). CDR1 is SGHDT, CDR2 YYEEEE, per germline. Trimming removed 3 bases at V and 7 bases at J, with 20 bases between. The CDR3 runs to 15 residues. CDR3 region: CASSWRRGGLGEQYF. In DNA, the CDR3 is TGTGCCAGCAGCTGGCGTAGAGGGGGATTGGGTGAGCAGTACTTC.

The V call is TRBV27, the J call TRBJ1-6; D is unresolved. In germline, CDR1 is MNHEY, CDR2 SMNVEV (reference sequence). This CDR3 contains 16 residues. V was trimmed by 5 bases and J by 6 bases, leaving 17 bases between them. The CDR3 DNA follows: TGTGCCAGCAGTCCGCTAGGATCCGTCTCTAATTCACCCCTCCACTTT. As protein: CASSPLGSVSNSPLHF.

The chain is built from TRBV19 and TRBJ1-3; D not resolved. The CDR3 is made up of 14 amino acids. Between the trimmed V and J ends, which lost 3 bases and 3 bases, there was a span of 9 bases. Germline CDR1 reads LNHDA; CDR2 reads SQIVND (reference sequence). The CDR3 loop reads CASSIGLVGNTIYF. CDR3 nucleotide sequence: TGTGCCAGTAGTATCGGGCTCGTTGGAAACACCATATATTTT.

V and J are TRBV7-2 and TRBJ1-2; 8 bases match TRBD1. Germline V CDR1 and CDR2: SGHTA, FQGNSA. Trimming took 7 bases from V and 4 from J; bases not matched to a gene: 14. The length of the CDR3 is 16 residues. CDR3 loop: CASILARAGGAYGYTF. DNA for the CDR3: TGTGCCAGCATCCTGGCCCGGGCAGGGGGCGCCTATGGCTACACCTTC.

The genes are TRBV30 and TRBJ2-5; D is possibly TRBD2 (5 bases). CDR3 length equals 15 residues. From germline, CDR1 is GTSNPN and CDR2 SVGIG (reference sequence). The ends were cut back, 0 bases at V and 0 bases at J, with 11 bases in the middle. The CDR3 nucleotides read TGTGCCTGGAGTGTAGGGAGTCTGTACCAAGAGACCCAGTACTTC. It translates to CAWSVGSLYQETQYF.

The chain links TRBV13 to TRBJ2-3; D not resolved. The length of the CDR3 is 13 residues. V lost 5 bases, J lost 4 bases, and 10 bases lay in between. Germline lookup yields CDR1 PRHDT and CDR2 FYEKMQ (reference sequence). CDR3 nucleotides: TGTGCCAGCAGCCCATATGGCCCAGATACGCAGTATTTT. This sequence encodes CASSPYGPDTQYF.

A single count supports this clone. The chain links TRBV6-5 to TRBJ1-5; D is possibly TRBD1 (5 bases). V was pared by 2 bases and J by 6 bases, with 11 bases between. This CDR3 spans 14 amino acids. Per the germline V gene, CDR1 is MNHEY and CDR2 is SVGAGI. Here the CDR3 reads CASSYRGESQPQHF. The CDR3 bases are TGTGCCAGCAGTTACCGGGGGGAAAGTCAGCCCCAGCATTTT.

J is TRBJ2-5 and V is TRBV5-1, with TRBD2 identical over 11 bases. The CDR3 length is 15 residues. Per the germline V gene, CDR1 is SGHRS and CDR2 is YFSETQ. The ends lost 8 bases at V and 1 base at J; junction bases unmatched: 7. The chain's CDR3 is CASSTSGAIQETQYF. As DNA, the CDR3 is TGCGCCAGTTCGACTAGCGGGGCTATCCAAGAGACCCAGTACTTC.

This rearrangement joins TRBV29-1 to TRBJ1-2; D not certain. Trimming cost V 5 bases and J 7 bases, with 20 bases left between them. The germline V gene has CDR1 SQVTM and CDR2 ANQGSEA. CDR3 length: 14 amino acids. CDR3 residues: CSVPEGLAGGGYTF. The CDR3 coding sequence is TGCAGCGTTCCTGAAGGACTAGCAGGAGGTGGCTACACCTTC.

The chain carries TRBV5-8 and TRBJ2-5; 8 nucleotides line up with TRBD2. Germline loops: CDR1 SGHTS, CDR2 YDEGEE. CDR3 size: 15 residues. The J segment lost 5 bases and the V segment lost 0 bases, leaving 6 bases of the junction unmatched. CDR3: CASSLAAGGVETQYF. The DNA of the CDR3 is TGTGCCAGCAGCTTGGCCGCCGGGGGGGTCGAGACCCAGTACTTC. Full variable domain (missing parts from reference TRBV5-8 and TRBJ2-5): EAGVTQSPTHLIKTRGQQATLRCSPISGHTSVYWYQQALGLGLQFLLWYDEGEERNRGNFPPRFSGRQFPNYSSELNVNALELEDSALYLCASSLAAGGVETQYFGPGTRLLVL.

The chain uses TRBV7-2 and TRBJ1-1, with TRBD1 as a possible D gene (5 bases). Trimming stripped 3 bases from V and 0 bases from J, with 14 bases between. This CDR3 has 16 amino acids. Germline V gene lookup returns CDR1 SGHTA and CDR2 FQGNSA. The CDR3 DNA reads TGTGCCAGCAGCTTCGCTCTGTCGACAGTGAACACTGAAGCTTTCTTT. As protein: CASSFALSTVNTEAFF.

This chain connects TRBV6-1 to TRBJ2-7; 11 nucleotides agree with TRBD1. The V gene's germline CDR1 is MNHNS and CDR2 SASEGT. The ends lost 8 bases at V and 4 bases at J; junction bases unmatched: 7. The CDR3 is 14 amino acids. The DNA of the CDR3 is TGTGCCAGCGGTCCAGGACAGGGGGCATACGAGCAGTACTTC. Its protein is CASGPGQGAYEQYF.

Only a few counts were recorded for this clone. The chain combines TRBV4-1 with TRBJ2-2, with 8 bases fitting TRBD2. V shed 4 bases, J shed 1 base, and the junction held 8 bases outside the gene matches. Germline V gene data show CDR1 as MGHRA and CDR2 as YSYEKL. The CDR3 contains 17 residues. CDR3 residues: CASSPLIAGLNTGELFF. The CDR3 nucleotides read TGCGCCAGCAGCCCGTTGATAGCGGGGCTGAACACCGGGGAGCTGTTTTTT.

This chain uses TRBV6-5 with TRBJ1-6; 10 positions agree with TRBD1. The V gene end was trimmed by 6 bases and the J gene end by 9 bases; junction bases not matched to a gene: 5. The CDR3 is 14 amino acids. Germline assignment: CDR1 MNHEY and CDR2 SVGAGI. CDR3 loop: CASRPGQGTSPLHF. CDR3 coding DNA: TGTGCCAGCAGACCGGGACAGGGGACTTCACCCCTCCACTTT.

The V gene is TRBV5-6, the J gene TRBJ2-5; D ambiguous. This CDR3 region has 13 residues. The germline V gene encodes CDR1 SGHDT and CDR2 YYEEEE. The V end lost 4 bases, the J end lost 3 bases, and 10 bases lay between the germline ends. Here the CDR3 DNA reads TGTGCCAGCAGCGCTTGGACCGAAGAGACCCAGTACTTC. This gives the protein CASSAWTEETQYF.